This T cell receptor (beta chain) derives from a study of shared clonotypes between healthy human individuals. Findings and limits, study-wide: Generally, naive subsets came out with larger estimated richness than memory subsets.

The germline V and J ends were trimmed by 1 base and 3 bases, with 4 bases remaining between them. The CDR3 spans 13 residues. Looked up from germline, CDR1 is LGHNT and CDR2 is FRNRAP. The table came from immunoSEQ multiplex PCR; TCRdb's copy has only in-frame clones and leaves some out. The sample lists roughly 2.4 million clones, approximately 94% seen once, with 0.13% in the top ten. This clone showed up just once. Its antigen is unknown. The receptor was derived from a man between 18 and 35 years old in good health. Specimen: naive CD4+ T cells sorted from blood. The subset: CD45RA+ positively selected. The chain links TRBV12-5 to TRBJ1-5; D is unclear. The DNA of the CDR3 is TGTGCTAGTGGTTTGGCAGACAATCAGCCCCAGCATTTT. It yields the protein CASGLADNQPQHF.